These T cell receptor beta chains were read from a single sample in a study of blood T cell repertoires in COVID-19. This table comes from immunoSEQ multiplex PCR, and its TCRdb copy is limited to in-frame clones, with some not included. Of around 150,000 clones detected, around 93% appear once; the ten largest clones hold nearly 5%. The sequencing sample was made of peripheral blood. These receptors were taken from a man aged 30 to 45 with COVID-19, enrolled during active disease. Both conserved end residues are part of each CDR3.

>TRBJ1-1|TRBV7-9
CANARGSNTEAFF
>TRBJ1-2|TRBV3-1/TRBV3-2
CAIPAYSGRALHSNYGYTF
>TRBJ1-2|TRBV28
CASSLLDRQPFHGYTF
>TRBJ2-7|TRBV11-2
CASSLAPSGIPYEQYF
>TRBJ1-3|TRBV3-1/TRBV3-2
CASSQREAGNTIYF
>TRBJ1-1|TRBV28
CASSSGTANTEAFF
>TRBJ1-4|TRBV5-1
CASSVQGVTNEKLFF
>TRBJ2-1|TRBV2
CASRRTALRDEQFF
>TRBJ1-2|TRBV5-8
CASSLVSGTANYGYTF
>TRBJ1-2|TRBV19
CASMDIMGSGGFHGYTF
>TRBJ1-1|TRBV10-3
CAISGEGDEGEAFF
>TRBJ2-1|TRBV4-3
CASSQQIGQGTYNEQFF